This T cell receptor (beta chain) is drawn from a study of beta chain features in type 1 diabetes. Overall study findings and caveats: When Type 1 diabetes patients were examined, their TCRB CDR3s proved moderately but significantly shorter in all four CD4+ subsets.

This clone was counted many times. Antigen: not known. The study reverse transcribed the entire isolated RNA, so it sequenced expressed TCRB transcripts. TCRdb's table, derived via immunoSEQ multiplex PCR, lists solely in-frame clones and lacks some. The data show a few hundred thousand clones, 9.5% to 10% seen once. This CDR3 has 13 amino acids. The V and J ends lost 0 bases and 2 bases respectively, with 6 bases between them. Per germline, CDR1 SGHDT and CDR2 YYEEEE. Each donor gave one heparinised blood draw averaging about 110 mL. The chain employs TRBV5-6 and TRBJ2-7, with D hard to call. The receptor comes from a man younger than 45 with type 1 diabetes. Material for sequencing was central memory CD4+ T cells from blood. The DNA for the CDR3 is TGTGCCAGCAGCTTGGGCTATACCTACGAGCAGTACTTC. This gives the protein CASSLGYTYEQYF.